These 29 T cell receptor beta chains were sequenced from one sample in a study of T cell responses to AZD1222 COVID-19 vaccine. Generated by immunoSEQ multiplex PCR, the TCRdb table keeps only in-frame clones and is missing some. The profile shows 120,000 or so clones, 88% of them singletons. The material was peripheral blood, obtained on day 0 of MenACWY control vaccination. Receptor source: an adult in good health.

The rearrangement links TRBV2 to TRBJ1-2; possible D gene TRBD1, 6 bases. Germline-derived CDR1 and CDR2 are SNHLY and FYNNEI. This CDR3 has 13 residues. V was shortened by 10 bases and J by 8 bases, with 20 bases between the two germline ends. CDR3 region: CANLPRGRRGYTF. Written as DNA, the CDR3 is TGTGCCAACCTCCCTCGGGGGCGCCGGGGCTACACCTTC.

This clone was counted between two and nine times. The rearrangement joins TRBV21-1 to TRBJ1-5; the D call TRBD1 from the table was never checked on the DNA. TRBV21-1 is a pseudogene segment. CDR3 length: 14 residues. The CDR3 bases are TGTGCCAGCACCGACAGGGGGGTCATGCAGCCCCAGCATTTT. As protein: CASTDRGVMQPQHF.

The chain's CDR3 is CATSEGGTMNTEAFF. The CDR3 DNA sequence: TGTGCCACCAGTGAGGGAGGAACTATGAACACTGAAGCTTTCTTT. This chain joins TRBV24-1 and TRBJ1-1; no clear D. This CDR3 comprises 15 residues. Germline V CDR1 and CDR2: KGHDR, SFDVKD. V lost 4 bases to trimming and J lost 0 bases, with 11 bases between them.

The genes are TRBV6-5 and TRBJ1-5; TRBD1 agrees at 8 bases. The V segment lost 6 bases and the J segment 2 bases; nucleotides outside the gene matches: 3. CDR1 is MNHEY and CDR2 is SVGAGI in the germline V gene. This CDR3 contains 14 residues. For the CDR3, the DNA is TGTGCCAGCAGGACACAGGGGGGCAATCAGCCCCAGCATTTT. Its translation: CASRTQGGNQPQHF.

V is TRBV6-6 and J is TRBJ1-5, with D tentatively TRBD1 (5 bases). Trimming stripped 0 bases from V and 8 bases from J, with 5 bases between. CDR3 length: 12 amino acids. CDR1 and CDR2 from the germline V gene are MNHNY and SVGAGI (reference sequence). The CDR3 DNA is TGTGCCAGCAGTTACTCCAGGGAGCCCCAGCATTTT. Protein product: CASSYSREPQHF.

This chain joins TRBV4-1 and TRBJ1-1; a possible D gene is TRBD1 (5 bases). Trimming took 0 bases from V and 3 from J, leaving 11 bases between them. CDR3 length equals 15 residues. CDR1 and CDR2 (germline): MGHRA, YSYEKL. The chain's CDR3 is CASSQDEGGDTEAFF. As DNA, the CDR3 is TGCGCCAGCAGCCAAGATGAGGGAGGGGACACTGAAGCTTTCTTT.

J is TRBJ1-1 and V is TRBV7-2; D may be TRBD1 (5 bases). The V and J ends lost 4 bases and 1 base respectively, with 10 bases between them. CDR1 and CDR2 (germline): SGHTA, FQGNSA. CDR3 length: 14 residues. CDR3 DNA: TGTGCCAGCAGCTCGTACGGGACGAACACTGAAGCTTTCTTT. As protein: CASSSYGTNTEAFF.

The rearrangement links TRBV4-1 to TRBJ2-7; 11 nucleotides match TRBD1. CDR3 length equals 16 residues. Germline V gene data show CDR1 as MGHRA and CDR2 as YSYEKL. V gave up 0 bases and J gave up 4 bases; unmatched junction bases: 5. The CDR3 DNA reads as TGCGCCAGCAGCCAAGAGGGGACAGGGGGTCGATACGAGCAGTACTTC. Encoded protein: CASSQEGTGGRYEQYF.

This chain links TRBV28 with TRBJ1-4; D is possibly TRBD1 (6 bases). Trimming pared 6 bases from V and 8 bases from J, leaving 16 bases between. Germline assignment: CDR1 MDHEN and CDR2 SYDVKM. The CDR3 spans 14 residues. The CDR3 here is CASRIPTGWEKLFF. CDR3 DNA: TGTGCCAGCAGGATTCCCACAGGGTGGGAAAAACTGTTTTTT.

The J gene is TRBJ2-3, the V gene TRBV6-5, with 7 bases matching TRBD2. The CDR3 extends over 14 amino acids. Losses at the gene ends were 6 bases for V and 2 bases for J; bases not matched to a gene: 5. Germline values: CDR1 MNHEY, CDR2 SVGAGI. The CDR3 sequence: CASRRLAPTDTQYF. In DNA form, the CDR3 reads TGTGCCAGCAGGAGACTAGCCCCCACAGATACGCAGTATTTT.

CDR3 in DNA: TGTGCCAGCAGGTTAACTATGAACACTGAAGCTTTCTTT. Translated, it gives CASRLTMNTEAFF. The genes are TRBV28 and TRBJ1-1; unclear D gene. V was pared by 6 bases and J by 0 bases, with 8 bases between. There are 13 residues in the CDR3. The germline V gene encodes CDR1 MDHEN and CDR2 SYDVKM.

V usage is TRBV4-2 and J usage is TRBJ2-6, with D hard to call. The CDR3 has 15 residues. The germline V gene encodes CDR1 LGHNA and CDR2 YNFKEQ. The V gene lost 1 base and the J gene lost 2 bases, with 6 bases spanning the gap. This CDR3 reads CASSQGKTGANVLTF. The CDR3 coding sequence is TGTGCCAGCAGCCAAGGGAAAACTGGGGCCAACGTCCTGACTTTC.

In this sample, this clone turned up many times. This CDR3 is also generated by other DNA sequences in the sample. The rearrangement uses TRBV5-6 and TRBJ1-2, with TRBD1 matching 7 bases. The CDR3 runs to 13 residues. V lost 0 bases to trimming and J lost 6 bases; unmatched junction nucleotides: 2. Germline lookup yields CDR1 SGHDT and CDR2 YYEEEE. CDR3 protein: CASSLDRGHGYTF. The DNA of the CDR3 is TGTGCCAGCAGCTTGGACAGGGGCCATGGCTACACCTTC.

Worth noting for this clone: One end of the junction is discordant with germline, which a read error may explain. This sequence joins TRBV5-1 and TRBJ1-1; D gene unclear. Germline CDR1 SGHRS, CDR2 YFSETQ. The CDR3 runs to 13 residues. The CDR3 loop is CASSPGGTTEAFF. CDR3 coding DNA: TGCGCCAGCAGCCCAGGCGGCACTACTGAAGCTTTTTTT.

The chain is built from TRBV5-4 and TRBJ2-7; 10 nucleotides align to TRBD1. Germline CDR1 reads SGHNT; CDR2 reads YYREEE (reference sequence). CDR3 length: 13 residues. J gave up 7 bases and V 4 bases, and 5 bases lay outside the gene matches. As DNA, the CDR3 is TGTGCCAGCAGCCGGGACAGGGGTGGGGAGCAGTACTTC. Its translation is CASSRDRGGEQYF. Filled out from reference TRBV5-4 and TRBJ2-7, the complete variable domain reads ETGVTQSPTHLIKTRGQQVTLRCSSQSGHNTVSWYQQALGQGPQFIFQYYREEENGRGNFPPRFSGLQFPNYSSELNVNALELDDSALYLCASSRDRGGEQYFGPGTRLTVT.

This CDR3 reads CAWSGQGTYEQYF. The CDR3, as DNA: TGTGCCTGGTCGGGACAGGGGACCTACGAGCAGTACTTC. The chain recombines TRBV30 with TRBJ2-7; 10 nucleotides agree with TRBD1. CDR1 and CDR2 (germline): GTSNPN, SVGIG (reference sequence). The CDR3 covers 13 residues. V lost 5 bases to trimming and J lost 2 bases; unmatched junction nucleotides: 3. The full variable domain, with the rest looked up from reference TRBV30 and TRBJ2-7, is SQTIHQWPATLVQPVGSPLSLECTVEGTSNPNLYWYRQAAGRGLQLLFYSVGIGQISSEVPQNLSASRPQDRQFILSSKKLLLSDSGFYLCAWSGQGTYEQYFGPGTRLTVT.

This clone was seen once. The chain employs TRBV24-1 and TRBJ2-2, with D unresolved. This CDR3 has 14 residues. The germline CDR1 and CDR2 sequences are KGHDR and SFDVKD. Trimming removed 12 bases from V and 0 bases from J, with 13 bases in between. CDR3 region: CAVRSSANTGELFF. CDR3 in DNA: TGTGCCGTCCGTAGCTCGGCGAACACCGGGGAGCTGTTTTTT.

The gene calls are TRBV28 and TRBJ2-7; TRBD2 is a possible D gene (6 bases). The CDR3 covers 13 residues. The germline gives CDR1 MDHEN, CDR2 SYDVKM. Deletions cut 9 bases from V and 3 bases from J, with 15 bases between. CDR3 nucleotide sequence: TGTGCCAGTCGCGGGGCAAACGTCTACGAGCAGTACTTC. Amino acids: CASRGANVYEQYF.

V usage is TRBV10-1 and J usage is TRBJ1-1; D unresolved. Trimming shortened V by 0 bases and J by 7 bases, and 9 bases separated the two germline ends. CDR1 WNHNN and CDR2 SYGVQD come from the germline V gene (reference sequence). CDR3 length: 13 amino acids. CDR3 nucleotide sequence: TGCGCCAGCAGTGAGTCCTGGGATGGTGAAGCTTTCTTT. Translation gives CASSESWDGEAFF.

The genes are TRBV7-8 and TRBJ2-2, with a tentative D call TRBD2 (5 bases). The germline V and J ends were trimmed by 2 bases and 5 bases, with 18 bases remaining between them. Germline assignment: CDR1 SGHVS and CDR2 FQNEAQ. CDR3 length: 17 residues. This CDR3 is CASSLQAGPRGTGELFF. CDR3 bases: TGTGCCAGCAGCTTACAGGCCGGGCCTCGAGGGACCGGGGAGCTGTTTTTT.

The chain employs TRBV24-1 and TRBJ2-5, with TRBD1 identical over 7 bases. Per the germline V gene, CDR1 is KGHDR and CDR2 is SFDVKD. The V segment lost 9 bases and the J segment 1 base; nucleotides outside the gene matches: 4. This CDR3 contains 13 residues. CDR3 coding DNA: TGTGCCACCTCGACAGGGTCCCAAGAGACCCAGTACTTC. Its protein is CATSTGSQETQYF.

CDR3 residues: CSVKPASSYGYTF. The CDR3 bases are TGCAGCGTGAAGCCGGCCTCCTCCTATGGCTACACCTTC. This chain joins TRBV29-1 and TRBJ1-2; D not certain. The CDR3 runs to 13 residues. The germline CDR1 and CDR2 sequences are SQVTM and ANQGSEA. Trimming removed 6 bases at V and 4 bases at J, with 15 bases between. Complete variable domain (other parts from reference TRBV29-1 and TRBJ1-2): SAVISQKPSRDICQRGTSLTIQCQVDSQVTMMFWYRQQPGQSLTLIATANQGSEATYESGFVIDKFPISRPNLTFSTLTVSNMSPEDSSIYLCSVKPASSYGYTFGSGTRLTVV.

The chain couples TRBV5-1 to TRBJ2-7; D is perhaps TRBD1 or TRBD2 (6 bases each). The germline V gene encodes CDR1 SGHRS and CDR2 YFSETQ. Trimming removed 1 base from V and 2 bases from J, with 13 bases in between. The CDR3 is made up of 15 amino acids. DNA of the CDR3: TGCGCCAGCAGCTTGTTTCGGGGGCCCACCTACGAGCAGTACTTC. Its translation: CASSLFRGPTYEQYF. The full variable domain, completed using reference TRBV5-1 and TRBJ2-7, is KAGVTQTPRYLIKTRGQQVTLSCSPISGHRSVSWYQQTPGQGLQFLFEYFSETQRNKGNFPGRFSGRQFSNSRSEMNVSTLELGDSALYLCASSLFRGPTYEQYFGPGTRLTVT.

The gene calls are TRBV6-1 and TRBJ1-6; D unclear. The V gene's germline CDR1 is MNHNS and CDR2 SASEGT. V dropped 1 base and J dropped 10 bases, with 14 bases sitting between them. The length of the CDR3 is 15 residues. CDR3 sequence reads: CASSEVGRLWSPLHF. CDR3 in DNA: TGTGCCAGCAGTGAAGTCGGCAGGCTTTGGTCACCCCTCCACTTT.

This chain links TRBV5-1 with TRBJ1-2; 7 nucleotides align to TRBD1. V dropped 4 bases and J dropped 3; count of bases not matched to a gene: 9. Germline values: CDR1 SGHRS, CDR2 YFSETQ. This CDR3 is 15 amino acids long. CDR3 sequence: CASSPGTELYYGYTF. The CDR3 DNA follows: TGCGCCAGCAGCCCCGGGACAGAGCTTTACTATGGCTACACCTTC.

The chain has TRBV4-1 and TRBJ1-2, with D uncertain. This CDR3 contains 11 residues. Germline V CDR1 and CDR2: MGHRA, YSYEKL. Trimming shortened V by 0 bases and J by 8 bases, and 4 bases separated the two germline ends. DNA of the CDR3: TGCGCCAGCAGCCAAGAGGGGGGCTACACCTTC. This translates into CASSQEGGYTF.

This clone was seen a single time. The V call is TRBV29-1, the J call TRBJ1-2; no reliable D call. The CDR3 length is 11 residues. Germline assignment: CDR1 SQVTM and CDR2 ANQGSEA. V gave up 1 base and J gave up 8 bases, with 8 bases separating them. The CDR3 loop reads CSVEGPGGYTF. As DNA, the CDR3 is TGCAGCGTTGAAGGCCCCGGGGGCTACACCTTC.

The gene calls are TRBV20-1 and TRBJ2-7; 10 bases match TRBD2. Germline CDR1 and CDR2: DFQATT and SNEGSKA (reference sequence). This CDR3 is built from 15 residues. With V trimmed by 3 bases and J by 6 bases, 11 bases remained unmatched. CDR3 DNA sequence: TGCAGTGCTAGTCCGCTAGCGGGAGATCGGAGCGAGCAGTACTTC. This encodes CSASPLAGDRSEQYF.

This chain uses TRBV24-1 with TRBJ2-1; TRBD2 matches at 7 bases. This CDR3 has 13 amino acids. V gave up 9 bases and J gave up 5 bases; unmatched junction bases: 6. Germline lookup yields CDR1 KGHDR and CDR2 SFDVKD. The CDR3 protein is CATGQRGNNEQFF. The CDR3 DNA is TGTGCCACCGGCCAGCGGGGTAACAATGAGCAGTTCTTC.